What follows is one TCR beta chain and its context. This specimen comes from a study of shared clonotypes between healthy human individuals. This CDR3 spans 16 amino acids. V shed 0 bases, J shed 6 bases, and the junction held 7 bases outside the gene matches. Germline values: CDR1 MNHEY, CDR2 SVGAGI. The method was immunoSEQ multiplex PCR; TCRdb's version includes in-frame clones alone and lacks a portion of them. The profile shows approximately 840,000 clones, approximately 96% of them singletons. Naivety among CD8 cells was defined by CD45RO negativity and positive CCR7 selection, thereby excluding terminally differentiated effector memory CD45RA+ cells.

The receptor was isolated from a man aged 30 to 39 in good health. This rearrangement joins TRBV6-5 to TRBJ2-2; 7 bases line up with TRBD1. The sequenced sample was naive CD8+ T cells sorted from blood. Here the CDR3 DNA reads TGTGCCAGCAGTTACTCGCAGGGGGATTTGGCCGGGGAGCTGTTTTTT. Translated: CASSYSQGDLAGELFF.